These 14 T cell receptor beta chains were all obtained from the same sample, sequenced in a study of blood T cells in healthy people across ages. A J-beta primer mix and a sample-barcoded 5' primer were used in a second PCR of about 6 to 12 cycles. TCRdb recomputed calls from the 5' RACE reads with MiXCR, one row per CDR3 protein. The sample holds 1,800,000 or so distinct CDR3 sequences, about 39% seen once. Specimen: blood. Receptors originate from a human donor in good health.

This clonotype appeared many times. The genes are TRBV12-3 or TRBV12-4 and TRBJ1-2; D remains unclear. The CDR3 runs 13 residues. The V and J ends lost 5 bases and 3 bases respectively, with 10 bases between them. CDR3 coding DNA: TGTGCCAGCAGTCCCGGGCAGTACTATGGCTACACCTTC. Amino acids: CASSPGQYYGYTF.

The sample holds a few counts of this clonotype. CDR3 coding DNA: TGTGCCAGCAGGAGAGGGACCAGGGTCGTGAATGAGCAGTTCTTC. Amino acid sequence: CASRRGTRVVNEQFF. This chain uses TRBV2 with TRBJ2-1; D may correspond to TRBD1 or TRBD2 (5 bases each). CDR1 is SNHLY and CDR2 is FYNNEI in the germline V gene. The CDR3 contains 15 residues. The V end was cut by 6 bases, the J end by 7 bases, with 19 bases between.

This clonotype was counted only a few times. V is TRBV12-3 or TRBV12-4 and J is TRBJ1-4; D gene uncertain. V dropped 6 bases and J dropped 6 bases, with 17 bases sitting between them. The CDR3 has 15 residues. CDR3 loop: CASRRRAERHEKLFF. The DNA for the CDR3 is TGTGCCAGCAGAAGACGTGCGGAGCGTCATGAAAAACTGTTTTTT.

This chain connects TRBV7-2 to TRBJ2-1; D call uncertain. Looked up from germline, CDR1 is SGHTA and CDR2 is FQGNSA. The CDR3 runs to 12 residues. The V end lost 4 bases, the J end lost 7 bases, and 8 bases lay between the germline ends. CDR3 residues: CASSSTMNEQFF. In DNA form, the CDR3 reads TGTGCCAGCAGCTCAACTATGAATGAGCAGTTCTTC. The whole variable domain, remainder taken from reference TRBV7-2 and TRBJ2-1, is GAGVSQSPSNKVTEKGKDVELRCDPISGHTALYWYRQSLGQGLEFLIYFQGNSAPDKSGLPSDRFSAERTGGSVSTLTIQRTQQEDSAVYLCASSSTMNEQFFGPGTRLTVL.

A few counts support this clonotype. The chain carries TRBV5-5 and TRBJ2-3, with 7 bases fitting TRBD1. Germline V gene data show CDR1 as SGHKS and CDR2 as YYEKEE (reference sequence). V shed 3 bases, J shed 5 bases, and the junction held 12 bases outside the gene matches. The CDR3 has 16 residues. CDR3 protein: CASSSLSGQRRDTQYF. DNA for the CDR3: TGTGCCAGCAGCTCCCTATCGGGACAGAGGCGAGATACGCAGTATTTT.

V is TRBV18 and J is TRBJ1-2; 7 bases fit TRBD1. With V trimmed by 6 bases and J by 5 bases, 6 bases remained unmatched. Germline assignment: CDR1 KGHSH and CDR2 LQKENI. CDR3 length: 13 amino acids. The CDR3 loop reads CASSKGDRYGYTF. CDR3 DNA: TGTGCCAGCTCGAAGGGGGACAGATATGGCTACACCTTC. Looking up the rest from reference TRBV18 and TRBJ1-2 gives the full variable domain: NAGVMQNPRHLVRRRGQEARLRCSPMKGHSHVYWYRQLPEEGLKFMVYLQKENIIDESGMPKERFSAEFPKEGPSILRIQQVVRGDSAAYFCASSKGDRYGYTFGSGTRLTVV.

This clonotype has only a few counts. The CDR3, as DNA: TGCAGTGCTAGAGGACAGCTACGGCCTGGGGCCAACGTCCTGACTTTC. The encoded protein is CSARGQLRPGANVLTF. This chain connects TRBV20-1 to TRBJ2-6; a weak D match, TRBD1 (5 bases). With 1 base removed from V and 2 bases from J, the gap between germline ends came to 12 bases. The CDR3 spans 16 residues. The germline gives CDR1 DFQATT, CDR2 SNEGSKA (reference sequence).

This clonotype has ten or more counts. J is TRBJ2-7 and V is TRBV27, with TRBD1 identical over 7 bases. Germline values: CDR1 MNHEY, CDR2 SMNVEV (reference sequence). V dropped 0 bases and J dropped 4; count of bases not matched to a gene: 0. The CDR3 totals 13 residues. Written as DNA, the CDR3 is TGTGCCAGCAGTTTATCCAGGGGGTACGAGCAGTACTTC. Translating it yields CASSLSRGYEQYF.

The CDR3 protein is CASSLVGQGFSYEQYF. For the CDR3, the DNA is TGTGCCAGCAGCTTAGTGGGACAGGGGTTCTCCTACGAGCAGTACTTC. The chain employs TRBV7-9 and TRBJ2-7; 10 nucleotides align to TRBD1. The CDR3 runs 16 residues. The germline gives CDR1 SEHNR, CDR2 FQNEAQ (reference sequence). The junction had 3 bases not matched to a gene; V was cut back by 1 base and J by 0 bases.

The rearrangement uses TRBV4-3 and TRBJ2-1; D perhaps matches TRBD2 (6 bases). The length of the CDR3 is 14 residues. Germline-derived CDR1 and CDR2 are LGHNA and YSLEER. The ends were cut back, 2 bases at V and 10 bases at J, with 15 bases in the middle. CDR3 sequence reads: CASSQLLAPDEQFF. CDR3 in DNA: TGCGCCAGCAGCCAATTACTAGCTCCCGACGAGCAGTTCTTC.

This chain uses TRBV6-5 with TRBJ2-3; the D is unclear. There are 14 residues in the CDR3. In germline, CDR1 is MNHEY, CDR2 SVGAGI. Between the trimmed V and J ends, which lost 5 bases and 5 bases, there was a span of 14 bases. This CDR3 is CASSEVTGRDTQYF. The CDR3 DNA follows: TGTGCCAGCAGTGAGGTCACCGGACGAGATACGCAGTATTTT.

The genes are TRBV7-6 and TRBJ2-3; the D is unclear. Germline V gene lookup returns CDR1 SGHVS and CDR2 FNYEAQ. Between the trimmed V and J ends, which lost 5 bases and 4 bases, there was a span of 10 bases. This CDR3 region has 13 residues. The CDR3 bases are TGTGCCAGCAGCCACCCGTTAGCAGATACGCAGTATTTT. Its protein product is CASSHPLADTQYF. Drawing the rest from reference TRBV7-6 and TRBJ2-3, the complete variable domain is GAGVSQSPRYKVTKRGQDVALRCDPISGHVSLYWYRQALGQGPEFLTYFNYEAQQDKSGLPNDRFSAERPEGSISTLTIQRTEQRDSAMYRCASSHPLADTQYFGPGTRLTVL.

This chain connects TRBV6-2 or TRBV6-3 to TRBJ2-4, with TRBD2 as a possible D gene (5 bases). V was cut by 2 bases and J by 13 bases, with 15 bases left in between. Germline CDR1 is MNHEY and CDR2 is SVGEGT. The CDR3 runs 13 residues. Here the CDR3 DNA reads TGTGCCAGCAGTTACGGGTCCGCTGGGGAGCAGTACTTC. Protein product: CASSYGSAGEQYF.

The sample holds a few counts of this clonotype. The V gene is TRBV6-1, the J gene TRBJ2-7, with 8 nucleotides matching TRBD1. Germline values: CDR1 MNHNS, CDR2 SASEGT. With 1 base clipped from V and 1 base from J, the junction kept 6 bases outside the gene matches. CDR3 length: 16 amino acids. CDR3 in amino acids: CASSEVWTGMSYEQYF. The CDR3 coding sequence is TGTGCCAGCAGTGAAGTGTGGACAGGGATGTCCTACGAGCAGTACTTC.